This T cell receptor beta chain was recorded in a study of OX40 agonist ivuxolimab in advanced cancers. Whole-study results and caveats: No antigen was identified for the clonally expanded peripheral T cells. The average count of expanded clones was higher among CD8+ T cells than among CD4+.

A remark on this clone: Its antigen remains unknown.

Autoimmune disease history or systemic immunosuppression excluded patients. Some clones are missing from TCRdb's copy, which holds only in-frame ones; the method was immunoSEQ multiplex PCR. The top ten clones hold around 0.23% of a sample with about 80,000 clones, around 90% of them seen once. The CDR3 contains 14 residues. The germline V and J ends were trimmed by 5 bases and 7 bases, with 17 bases remaining between them. The germline CDR1 and CDR2 sequences are LNHNV and YYDKDF (reference sequence). The J gene is TRBJ2-5, the V gene TRBV15; tentatively, D is TRBD1 (5 bases). The sequence derives from an adult with an advanced solid tumor such as melanoma, head and neck, liver or kidney cancer. This specimen consisted of CD4+ or CD8+ T cells sorted from blood, obtained in a trial of the OX40 agonist ivuxolimab. The chain's CDR3 is CATSRNRGGWTQYF. The DNA of the CDR3 is TGTGCCACCAGCCGTAATAGGGGCGGTTGGACCCAGTACTTC. The variable domain in full, with the rest retrieved from reference TRBV15 and TRBJ2-5, is DAMVIQNPRYQVTQFGKPVTLSCSQTLNHNVMYWYQQKSSQAPKLLFHYYDKDFNNEADTPDNFQSRRPNTSFCFLDIRSPGLGDTAMYLCATSRNRGGWTQYFGPGTRLLVL.